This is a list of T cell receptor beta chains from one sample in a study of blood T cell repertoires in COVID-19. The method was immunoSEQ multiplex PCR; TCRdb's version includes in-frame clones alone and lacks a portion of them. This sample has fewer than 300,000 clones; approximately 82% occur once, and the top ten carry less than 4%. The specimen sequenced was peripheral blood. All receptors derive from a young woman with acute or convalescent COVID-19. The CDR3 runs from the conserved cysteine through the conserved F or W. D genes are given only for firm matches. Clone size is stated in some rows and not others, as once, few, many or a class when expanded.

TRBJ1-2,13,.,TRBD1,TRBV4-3,TGCGCCAGCAGCCCCCTGGACAGGCATGGCTACACCTTC,CASSPLDRHGYTF
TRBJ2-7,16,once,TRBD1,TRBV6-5,TGTGCCAGCAGTTGGGAGACAGGGGGCTTAACCTACGAGCAGTACTTC,CASSWETGGLTYEQYF
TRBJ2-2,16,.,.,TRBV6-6,TGTGCCAGCAGTCTACACTCGAGCGGAAACACCGGGGAGCTGTTTTTT,CASSLHSSGNTGELFF
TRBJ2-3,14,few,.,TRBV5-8,TGTGCCAGCAGCCTCATCCCCAGCGCAGATACGCAGTATTTT,CASSLIPSADTQYF
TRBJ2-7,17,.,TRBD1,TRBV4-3,TGCGCCAGCAGCCCAATGCCCCCGGGACAGGGGGCCGGCGAGCAGTACTTC,CASSPMPPGQGAGEQYF
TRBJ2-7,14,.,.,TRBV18,TGTGCCAGCTCACCGGGGCAGCCTCCCTACGAGCAGTACTTC,CASSPGQPPYEQYF
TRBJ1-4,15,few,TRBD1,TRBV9,TGTGCCAGCAGCCCCTTCGACAGGGTAGGCGAAAAACTGTTTTTT,CASSPFDRVGEKLFF
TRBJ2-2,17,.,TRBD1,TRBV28,TGTGCCAGCAGTTTTGTCGTCACAAGGGGGCTCGACGGGGAGCTGTTTTTT,CASSFVVTRGLDGELFF
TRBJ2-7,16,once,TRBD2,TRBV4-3,TGCGCCAGCAGCCAAGATCGAGCGGGAGGCTCCTACGAGCAGTACTTC,CASSQDRAGGSYEQYF
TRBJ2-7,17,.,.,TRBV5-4,TGTGCCAGCAGCTTGGATCTTGGGGCAGGATCCTCCTACGAGCAGTACTTC,CASSLDLGAGSSYEQYF
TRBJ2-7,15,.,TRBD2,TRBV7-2,TGTGCCAGCAGCATAACTAGCGGCCCTCAGTACGAGCAGTACTTC,CASSITSGPQYEQYF
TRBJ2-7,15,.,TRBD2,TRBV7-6,TGTGCCAGCAGCCAAGTGGGGACTAGAGGGTACGAGCAGTACTTC,CASSQVGTRGYEQYF
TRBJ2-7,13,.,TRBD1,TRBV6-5,TGTGCCAGCAGGGACAGGGGTATGTACGAGCAGTACTTC,CASRDRGMYEQYF
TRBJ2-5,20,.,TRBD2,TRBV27,TGTGCCAGCAGTTTAAAGGGACTAGCGGAAGGATGGAAAGTCGGAGAGACCCAGTACTTC,CASSLKGLAEGWKVGETQYF
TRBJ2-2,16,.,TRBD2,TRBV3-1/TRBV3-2,TGTGCCAGCAGCCAAGATACCGGGAGGAGAACCGGGGAGCTGTTTTTT,CASSQDTGRRTGELFF
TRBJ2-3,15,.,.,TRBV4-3,TGCGCCAGCAGCCAAGCAGACAGAAGTCCAGATACGCAGTATTTT,CASSQADRSPDTQYF
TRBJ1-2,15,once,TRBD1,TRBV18,TGTGCCAGCTCACCACCGCAGGGGGCAGGCTATGGCTACACCTTC,CASSPPQGAGYGYTF
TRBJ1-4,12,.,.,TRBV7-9,TGTGCCAGCAGCTTCTTCACAGAAAAACTGTTTTTT,CASSFFTEKLFF
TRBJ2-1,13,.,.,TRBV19,TGTGCCAGTAGTTTCGGGATGAATAATGAGCAGTTCTTC,CASSFGMNNEQFF
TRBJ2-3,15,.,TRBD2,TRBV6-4,TGTGCCAGCAGCTTGATAGCGGGAGGCACAGATACGCAGTATTTT,CASSLIAGGTDTQYF
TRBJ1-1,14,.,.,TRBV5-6,TGTGCCAGCAGCTTCCCCGGGGGTGGAACTGAAGCTTTCTTT,CASSFPGGGTEAFF
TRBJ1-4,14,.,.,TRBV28,TGTGCCAGCAGTTTGCCCGGTTTTTTGGAAAAACTGTTTTTT,CASSLPGFLEKLFF
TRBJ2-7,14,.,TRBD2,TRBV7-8,TGTGCCAGCAGCTCGGGACTAATTATCTACGAGCAGTACTTC,CASSSGLIIYEQYF
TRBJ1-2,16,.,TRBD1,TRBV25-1,TGTGCCAGCAGTGAAAGGTGGACAGGGGGCTGGTATGGCTACACCTTC,CASSERWTGGWYGYTF
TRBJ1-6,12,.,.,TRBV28,TGTGCCAGCAGTTTCCCAGGTTCACCCCTCCACTTT,CASSFPGSPLHF
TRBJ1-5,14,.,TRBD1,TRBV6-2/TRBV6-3,TGTGCCAGCAGTAGGACAGGTTTTAATCAGCCCCAGCATTTT,CASSRTGFNQPQHF
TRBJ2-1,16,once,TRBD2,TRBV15,TGTGCCACCAGCAGATCCGGACTAGCGGGAGAGGGTGAGCAGTTCTTC,CATSRSGLAGEGEQFF
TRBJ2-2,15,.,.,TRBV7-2,TGTGCCAGCAGCTTAGTGACAACGAACACCGGGGAGCTGTTTTTT,CASSLVTTNTGELFF
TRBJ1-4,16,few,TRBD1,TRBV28,TGTGCCAGCAGCCAAAACGGGGGACAGGGGGTTGAAAAACTGTTTTTT,CASSQNGGQGVEKLFF
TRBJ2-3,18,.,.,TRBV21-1,TGTGCCAGCAGCAAAGCTAGAGGGACTAGCGGGAGCACAGATACGCAGTATTTT,CASSKARGTSGSTDTQYF
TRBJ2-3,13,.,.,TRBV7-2,TGTGCCAGCAGCTTAAGTAGCATGGATACGCAGTATTTT,CASSLSSMDTQYF
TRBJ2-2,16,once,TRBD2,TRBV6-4,TGTGCCAGCAGTACTAGCGGGAGTCGGAACACCGGGGAGCTGTTTTTT,CASSTSGSRNTGELFF